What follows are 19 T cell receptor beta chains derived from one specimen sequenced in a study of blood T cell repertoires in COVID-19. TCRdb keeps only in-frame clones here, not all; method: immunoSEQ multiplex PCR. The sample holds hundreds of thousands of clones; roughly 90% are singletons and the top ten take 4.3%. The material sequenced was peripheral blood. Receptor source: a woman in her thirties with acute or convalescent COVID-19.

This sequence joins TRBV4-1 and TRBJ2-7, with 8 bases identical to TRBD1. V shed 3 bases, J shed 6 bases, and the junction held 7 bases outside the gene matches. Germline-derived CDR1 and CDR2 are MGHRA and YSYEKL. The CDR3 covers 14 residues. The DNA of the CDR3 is TGCGCCAGCAGCCACGACAGGGGCCTGGGCGAGCAGTACTTC. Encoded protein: CASSHDRGLGEQYF.

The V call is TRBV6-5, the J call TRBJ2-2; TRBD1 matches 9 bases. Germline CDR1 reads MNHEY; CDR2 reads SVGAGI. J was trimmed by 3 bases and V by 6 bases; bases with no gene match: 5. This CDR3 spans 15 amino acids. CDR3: CASSSGTGYTGELFF. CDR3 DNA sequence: TGTGCCAGCAGCTCCGGGACAGGGTACACCGGGGAGCTGTTTTTT.

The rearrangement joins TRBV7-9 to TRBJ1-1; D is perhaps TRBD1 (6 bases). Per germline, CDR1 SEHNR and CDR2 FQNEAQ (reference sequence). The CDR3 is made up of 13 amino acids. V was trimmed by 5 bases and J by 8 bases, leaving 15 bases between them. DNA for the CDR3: TGTGCCAGCAGCCCTCGGGGGGGCGCAGAAGCTTTCTTT. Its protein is CASSPRGGAEAFF.

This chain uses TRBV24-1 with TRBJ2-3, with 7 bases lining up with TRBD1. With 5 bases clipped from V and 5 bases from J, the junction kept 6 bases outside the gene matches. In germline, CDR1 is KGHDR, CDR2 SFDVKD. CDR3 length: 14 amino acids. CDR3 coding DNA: TGTGCCACCAGTGCCCCTTCAGGGGGAGATACGCAGTATTTT. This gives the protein CATSAPSGGDTQYF.

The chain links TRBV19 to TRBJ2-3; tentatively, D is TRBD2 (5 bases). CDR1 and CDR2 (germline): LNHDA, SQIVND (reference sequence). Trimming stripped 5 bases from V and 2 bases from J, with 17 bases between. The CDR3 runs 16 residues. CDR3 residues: CASSRPPGMNTDTQYF. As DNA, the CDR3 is TGTGCCAGTAGTCGTCCCCCGGGGATGAACACAGATACGCAGTATTTT.

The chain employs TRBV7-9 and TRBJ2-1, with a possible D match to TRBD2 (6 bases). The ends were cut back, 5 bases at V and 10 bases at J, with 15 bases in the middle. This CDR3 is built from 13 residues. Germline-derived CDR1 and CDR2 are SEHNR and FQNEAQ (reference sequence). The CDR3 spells CASSKPGLMEQFF. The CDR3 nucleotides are TGTGCCAGCAGCAAACCGGGACTGATGGAGCAGTTCTTC.

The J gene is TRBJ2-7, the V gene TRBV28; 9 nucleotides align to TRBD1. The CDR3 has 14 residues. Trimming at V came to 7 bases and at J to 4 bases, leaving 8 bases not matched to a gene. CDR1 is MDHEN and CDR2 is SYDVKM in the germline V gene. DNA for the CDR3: TGTGCCAGCATCCCGACAGGGGGAAGGTACGAGCAGTACTTC. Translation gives CASIPTGGRYEQYF.

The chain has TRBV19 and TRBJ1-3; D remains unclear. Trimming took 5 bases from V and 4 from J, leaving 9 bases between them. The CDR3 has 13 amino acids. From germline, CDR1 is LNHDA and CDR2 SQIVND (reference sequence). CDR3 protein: CASSRGEGNTIYF. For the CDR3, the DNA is TGTGCCAGTAGTCGGGGTGAAGGAAACACCATATATTTT.

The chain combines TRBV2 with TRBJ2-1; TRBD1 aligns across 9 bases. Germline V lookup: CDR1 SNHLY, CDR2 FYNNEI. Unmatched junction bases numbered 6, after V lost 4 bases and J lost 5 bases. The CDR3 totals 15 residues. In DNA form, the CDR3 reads TGTGCCAGCAGTGTAACCCGGACAGGGGACAATGAGCAGTTCTTC. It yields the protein CASSVTRTGDNEQFF.

The CDR3 protein is CASSEAYNEQYF. The CDR3 coding sequence is TGTGCCAGCAGTGAAGCTTACAACGAGCAGTACTTC. This chain links TRBV6-1 with TRBJ2-7; unclear D gene. Germline lookup yields CDR1 MNHNS and CDR2 SASEGT. The CDR3 has 12 amino acids. Trimming left V 0 bases short and J 5 bases short, with 5 bases between.

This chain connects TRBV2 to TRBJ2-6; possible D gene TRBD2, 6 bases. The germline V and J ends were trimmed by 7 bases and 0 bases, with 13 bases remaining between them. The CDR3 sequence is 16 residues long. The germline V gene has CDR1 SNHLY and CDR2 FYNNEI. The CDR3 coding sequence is TGTGCCAGCAATGGGGGAGGCATCTCTGGGGCCAACGTCCTGACTTTC. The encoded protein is CASNGGGISGANVLTF.

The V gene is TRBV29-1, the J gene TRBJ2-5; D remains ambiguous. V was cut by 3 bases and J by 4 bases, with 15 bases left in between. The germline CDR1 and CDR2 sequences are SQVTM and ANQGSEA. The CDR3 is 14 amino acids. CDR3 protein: CSVDGDPAVETQYF. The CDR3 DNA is TGCAGCGTTGATGGAGACCCAGCCGTAGAGACCCAGTACTTC.

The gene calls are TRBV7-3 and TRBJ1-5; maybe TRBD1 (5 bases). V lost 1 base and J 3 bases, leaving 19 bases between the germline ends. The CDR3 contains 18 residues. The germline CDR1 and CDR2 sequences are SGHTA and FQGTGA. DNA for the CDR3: TGTGCCAGCAGCTTAAAGTTGTGCCCAGGGAAGGTCAATCAGCCCCAGCATTTT. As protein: CASSLKLCPGKVNQPQHF.

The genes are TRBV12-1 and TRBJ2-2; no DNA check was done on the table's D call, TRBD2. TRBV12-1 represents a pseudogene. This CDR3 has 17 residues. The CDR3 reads CASSPVSLNRGTGELFF. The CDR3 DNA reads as TGTGCCAGCAGCCCCGTCTCGCTGAACCGCGGGACCGGGGAGCTGTTTTTT.

CDR3 nucleotide sequence: TGTGCCACCGGGTATGGAGGGTGGGACGAGCAGTACTTC. Encoded protein: CATGYGGWDEQYF. The chain links TRBV6-5 to TRBJ2-7, with D perhaps TRBD2 (6 bases). V was cut by 10 bases and J by 5 bases, with 18 bases left in between. Germline V gives CDR1 MNHEY, CDR2 SVGAGI. CDR3 length: 13 residues.

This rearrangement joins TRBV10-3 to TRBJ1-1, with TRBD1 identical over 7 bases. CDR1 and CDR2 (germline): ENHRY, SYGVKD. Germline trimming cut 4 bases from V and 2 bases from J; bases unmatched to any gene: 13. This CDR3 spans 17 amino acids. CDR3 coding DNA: TGTGCCATCAGTGGGGGAGCATTGACAGGGATCAACACTGAAGCTTTCTTT. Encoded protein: CAISGGALTGINTEAFF.

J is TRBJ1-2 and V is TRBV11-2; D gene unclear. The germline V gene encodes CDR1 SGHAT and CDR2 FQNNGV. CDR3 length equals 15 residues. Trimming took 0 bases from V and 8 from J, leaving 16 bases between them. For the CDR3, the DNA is TGTGCCAGCAGCTTAGATAGACTTCTGGCGGGAGGCTACACCTTC. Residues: CASSLDRLLAGGYTF.

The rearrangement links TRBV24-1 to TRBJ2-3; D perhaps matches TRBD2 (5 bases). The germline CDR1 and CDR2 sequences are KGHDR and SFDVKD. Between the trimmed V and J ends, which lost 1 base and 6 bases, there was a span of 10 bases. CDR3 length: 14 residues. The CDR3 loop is CATSDFGRGDTQYF. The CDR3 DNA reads TGTGCCACCAGTGATTTCGGCAGAGGGGATACGCAGTATTTT.

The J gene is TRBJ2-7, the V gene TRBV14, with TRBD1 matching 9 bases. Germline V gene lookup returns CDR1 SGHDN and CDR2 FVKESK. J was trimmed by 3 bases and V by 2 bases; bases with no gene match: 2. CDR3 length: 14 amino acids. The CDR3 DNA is TGTGCCAGCAGCCAACCGGGACAGGGCTACGAGCAGTACTTC. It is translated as CASSQPGQGYEQYF.